These 20 T cell receptor beta chains were all obtained from the same sample, sequenced in a study of blood T cell repertoires in COVID-19. Clones were read by immunoSEQ multiplex PCR, and TCRdb kept only the in-frame ones, dropping some. The repertoire includes roughly 59,000 clones, roughly 80% of them detected once, and more than 8% sits in the top ten. The sequenced material came from peripheral blood. The origin of the receptors is a human donor in a cohort sampled during active COVID-19.

The chain carries TRBV6-2 or TRBV6-3 and TRBJ1-2; the D gene is possibly TRBD1 (5 bases). The CDR3 extends over 15 amino acids. Germline V gene sequence: CDR1 MNHEY, CDR2 SVGEGT. V was trimmed by 5 bases and J by 5 bases, leaving 18 bases between them. The CDR3 spells CASSNPGVPPYGYTF. The CDR3 nucleotides read TGTGCCAGCAGTAACCCGGGGGTCCCTCCTTATGGCTACACCTTC.

V is TRBV27 and J is TRBJ2-1, with 9 nucleotides matching TRBD2. Germline CDR1 is MNHEY and CDR2 is SMNVEV (reference sequence). This CDR3 region has 15 residues. J lost 11 bases, V lost 5 bases, and 13 bases had no gene match. The CDR3, as DNA: TGTGCCAGCAGTCCTCAGCGGGAGGCCCGCCGACAGCAGTTCTTC. It translates to CASSPQREARRQQFF.

This clone was observed a single time. This rearrangement joins TRBV6-6 to TRBJ1-2; D not certain. This CDR3 region has 13 residues. V was trimmed by 2 bases and J by 10 bases, leaving 14 bases between them. CDR1 and CDR2 from the germline V gene are MNHNY and SVGAGI (reference sequence). The CDR3 reads CASSYEPSRDYTF. As DNA, the CDR3 is TGTGCCAGCAGTTACGAGCCCTCCCGAGACTACACCTTC.

The CDR3 reads CASSPTTTDFSSPLHF. CDR3 sequence (DNA): TGTGCCAGCAGTCCAACTACGACAGATTTTAGTTCACCCCTCCACTTT. The V call is TRBV2, the J call TRBJ1-6; a possible D gene is TRBD1 (5 bases). Trimming cost V 5 bases and J 9 bases, with 20 bases left between them. Per germline, CDR1 SNHLY and CDR2 FYNNEI. This CDR3 contains 16 residues.

The chain couples TRBV4-3 to TRBJ2-6; tentatively, D is TRBD2 (5 bases). V lost 2 bases to trimming and J lost 0 bases, with 14 bases between them. The germline V gene has CDR1 LGHNA and CDR2 YSLEER. The CDR3 runs to 18 residues. The CDR3 protein is CASSQHNEGLSGANVLTF. The CDR3 bases are TGCGCCAGCAGCCAACATAACGAAGGACTCTCTGGGGCCAACGTCCTGACTTTC.

In this sample, this clone turned up once. The J gene is TRBJ2-5, the V gene TRBV11-2, with no clear D. Between the trimmed V and J ends, which lost 6 bases and 4 bases, there was a span of 18 bases. Germline CDR1 and CDR2: SGHAT and FQNNGV. The CDR3 extends over 15 amino acids. In DNA form, the CDR3 reads TGTGCCAGCAGTTGGAGAGTCCCGCTGGTAGAGACCCAGTACTTC. This encodes CASSWRVPLVETQYF. Looking up the rest from reference TRBV11-2 and TRBJ2-5 gives the full variable domain: EAGVAQSPRYKIIEKRQSVAFWCNPISGHATLYWYQQILGQGPKLLIQFQNNGVVDDSQLPKDRFSAERLKGVDSTLKIQPAKLEDSAVYLCASSWRVPLVETQYFGPGTRLLVL.

This chain joins TRBV14 and TRBJ2-7; tentative D call: TRBD1 (5 bases). V lost 4 bases to trimming and J lost 0 bases, with 16 bases between them. This CDR3 comprises 16 residues. Germline-derived CDR1 and CDR2 are SGHDN and FVKESK. The CDR3, as DNA: TGTGCCAGCAGCCGGGGCGACCTAAGGAGCTCCTACGAGCAGTACTTC. As protein: CASSRGDLRSSYEQYF.

V and J are TRBV27 and TRBJ1-1; 9 nucleotides agree with TRBD1. This CDR3 comprises 15 residues. With 1 base clipped from V and 0 bases from J, the junction kept 0 bases outside the gene matches. Germline V gene data show CDR1 as MNHEY and CDR2 as SMNVEV (reference sequence). The CDR3 DNA follows: TGTGCCAGCAGTTTATGGGACAGGGTGAACACTGAAGCTTTCTTT. Its protein product is CASSLWDRVNTEAFF.

The rearrangement joins TRBV10-3 to TRBJ2-7; TRBD1 agrees at 9 bases. This CDR3 has 15 residues. Germline CDR1 reads ENHRY; CDR2 reads SYGVKD. The J segment lost 5 bases and the V segment lost 3 bases, leaving 8 bases of the junction unmatched. For the CDR3, the DNA is TGTGCCATCAGTGATCCGGGACAGGGTACCGACGAGCAGTACTTC. This codes for CAISDPGQGTDEQYF.

The genes are TRBV29-1 and TRBJ2-3; 7 positions agree with TRBD2. Losses at the gene ends were 1 base for V and 0 bases for J; bases not matched to a gene: 4. CDR1 and CDR2 (germline): SQVTM, ANQGSEA. The CDR3 spans 15 residues. The CDR3 here is CSVEGLADSTDTQYF. The CDR3 DNA reads TGCAGCGTTGAAGGGCTAGCGGATAGCACAGATACGCAGTATTTT.

The chain has TRBV4-3 and TRBJ2-4; TRBD1 matches 7 bases. Germline CDR1 LGHNA, CDR2 YSLEER. V shed 4 bases, J shed 1 base, and the junction held 7 bases outside the gene matches. CDR3 length: 16 amino acids. CDR3: CASSPDRAEAKNIQYF. The CDR3 DNA reads as TGCGCCAGCAGCCCTGACAGGGCCGAGGCCAAAAACATTCAGTACTTC.

The V and J genes are TRBV13 and TRBJ2-1; 7 bases fit TRBD2. Germline CDR1 reads PRHDT; CDR2 reads FYEKMQ (reference sequence). The CDR3 totals 17 residues. V was pared by 4 bases and J by 3 bases, with 12 bases of the junction left unmatched. The CDR3 protein is CASSSTNPGTNYNEQFF. CDR3 DNA sequence: TGTGCCAGCAGCTCAACGAACCCCGGGACTAACTACAATGAGCAGTTCTTC.

About this clone: This CDR3 is also generated by other DNA sequences in the sample. The genes are TRBV28 and TRBJ1-1; 10 positions match TRBD1. This CDR3 is built from 16 residues. Germline CDR1 is MDHEN and CDR2 is SYDVKM. Trimming at V came to 3 bases and at J to 0 bases, leaving 4 bases not matched to a gene. In nucleotides, the CDR3 is TGTGCCAGCAGTTTGAGGACAGGGGGATTGAACACTGAAGCTTTCTTT. Its protein product is CASSLRTGGLNTEAFF. Complete variable domain (other parts from reference TRBV28 and TRBJ1-1): DVKVTQSSRYLVKRTGEKVFLECVQDMDHENMFWYRQDPGLGLRLIYFSYDVKMKEKGDIPEGYSVSREKKERFSLILESASTNQTSMYLCASSLRTGGLNTEAFFGQGTRLTVV.

The J gene is TRBJ2-5, the V gene TRBV18; the match to TRBD1 covers 10 bases. V lost 3 bases and J lost 5; bases outside the gene matches: 9. Germline assignment: CDR1 KGHSH and CDR2 LQKENI. The CDR3 totals 16 residues. CDR3 DNA sequence: TGTGCCAGCTCACCTCGACAGGGGGCCTTCAAGGAGACCCAGTACTTC. Residues: CASSPRQGAFKETQYF.

The chain joins TRBV5-4 to TRBJ2-2, with a possible D match to TRBD1 (7 bases). The germline CDR1 and CDR2 sequences are SGHNT and YYREEE (reference sequence). The CDR3 is made up of 17 amino acids. V was pared by 1 base and J by 6 bases, with 19 bases between. CDR3: CASSLSWRERGPGELFF. The CDR3 DNA reads TGTGCCAGCAGCTTGAGTTGGCGGGAAAGGGGGCCCGGGGAGCTGTTTTTT.

The chain is built from TRBV28 and TRBJ1-2; D is undetermined. The CDR3 is 15 amino acids. Per the germline V gene, CDR1 is MDHEN and CDR2 is SYDVKM. Trimming removed 10 bases from V and 4 bases from J, with 22 bases in between. The CDR3 nucleotides are TGTGCCATCCGAGCACGAGGTGAAGAGGGCTATGGCTACACCTTC. Protein: CAIRARGEEGYGYTF.

This rearrangement joins TRBV24-1 to TRBJ2-1; D ambiguous. This CDR3 has 13 residues. The V gene lost 2 bases and the J gene lost 3 bases, with 4 bases spanning the gap. Germline V gene sequence: CDR1 KGHDR, CDR2 SFDVKD. Here the CDR3 reads CATSDSDYNEQFF. The CDR3 bases are TGTGCCACCAGTGATTCAGACTACAATGAGCAGTTCTTC.

The chain carries TRBV25-1 and TRBJ1-2; 8 bases agree with TRBD1. The CDR3 spans 14 residues. Germline loops: CDR1 MGHDK, CDR2 SYGVNS. V lost 1 base, J lost 8 bases, and 6 bases stayed unmatched. The DNA for the CDR3 is TGTGCCAGCAGTGAATGGACAGGGAGGTGGGGCTACACCTTC. Its translation: CASSEWTGRWGYTF.

The chain joins TRBV6-6 to TRBJ1-2, with D tentatively TRBD1 (5 bases). The CDR3 contains 13 residues. The V end was cut by 11 bases, the J end by 4 bases, with 17 bases between. Germline lookup yields CDR1 MNHNY and CDR2 SVGAGI (reference sequence). The DNA of the CDR3 is TGTGCCCTCAGCCAGGGCCACATCTATGGCTACACCTTC. Amino acids: CALSQGHIYGYTF.

The J gene is TRBJ2-7, the V gene TRBV5-1, with a possible D match to TRBD2 (5 bases). Germline CDR1 reads SGHRS; CDR2 reads YFSETQ. This CDR3 contains 13 residues. The V gene lost 2 bases and the J gene lost 6 bases, with 12 bases spanning the gap. CDR3 residues: CASSFPSAGEQYF. The CDR3 DNA sequence: TGCGCCAGCAGCTTCCCCTCGGCGGGCGAGCAGTACTTC.